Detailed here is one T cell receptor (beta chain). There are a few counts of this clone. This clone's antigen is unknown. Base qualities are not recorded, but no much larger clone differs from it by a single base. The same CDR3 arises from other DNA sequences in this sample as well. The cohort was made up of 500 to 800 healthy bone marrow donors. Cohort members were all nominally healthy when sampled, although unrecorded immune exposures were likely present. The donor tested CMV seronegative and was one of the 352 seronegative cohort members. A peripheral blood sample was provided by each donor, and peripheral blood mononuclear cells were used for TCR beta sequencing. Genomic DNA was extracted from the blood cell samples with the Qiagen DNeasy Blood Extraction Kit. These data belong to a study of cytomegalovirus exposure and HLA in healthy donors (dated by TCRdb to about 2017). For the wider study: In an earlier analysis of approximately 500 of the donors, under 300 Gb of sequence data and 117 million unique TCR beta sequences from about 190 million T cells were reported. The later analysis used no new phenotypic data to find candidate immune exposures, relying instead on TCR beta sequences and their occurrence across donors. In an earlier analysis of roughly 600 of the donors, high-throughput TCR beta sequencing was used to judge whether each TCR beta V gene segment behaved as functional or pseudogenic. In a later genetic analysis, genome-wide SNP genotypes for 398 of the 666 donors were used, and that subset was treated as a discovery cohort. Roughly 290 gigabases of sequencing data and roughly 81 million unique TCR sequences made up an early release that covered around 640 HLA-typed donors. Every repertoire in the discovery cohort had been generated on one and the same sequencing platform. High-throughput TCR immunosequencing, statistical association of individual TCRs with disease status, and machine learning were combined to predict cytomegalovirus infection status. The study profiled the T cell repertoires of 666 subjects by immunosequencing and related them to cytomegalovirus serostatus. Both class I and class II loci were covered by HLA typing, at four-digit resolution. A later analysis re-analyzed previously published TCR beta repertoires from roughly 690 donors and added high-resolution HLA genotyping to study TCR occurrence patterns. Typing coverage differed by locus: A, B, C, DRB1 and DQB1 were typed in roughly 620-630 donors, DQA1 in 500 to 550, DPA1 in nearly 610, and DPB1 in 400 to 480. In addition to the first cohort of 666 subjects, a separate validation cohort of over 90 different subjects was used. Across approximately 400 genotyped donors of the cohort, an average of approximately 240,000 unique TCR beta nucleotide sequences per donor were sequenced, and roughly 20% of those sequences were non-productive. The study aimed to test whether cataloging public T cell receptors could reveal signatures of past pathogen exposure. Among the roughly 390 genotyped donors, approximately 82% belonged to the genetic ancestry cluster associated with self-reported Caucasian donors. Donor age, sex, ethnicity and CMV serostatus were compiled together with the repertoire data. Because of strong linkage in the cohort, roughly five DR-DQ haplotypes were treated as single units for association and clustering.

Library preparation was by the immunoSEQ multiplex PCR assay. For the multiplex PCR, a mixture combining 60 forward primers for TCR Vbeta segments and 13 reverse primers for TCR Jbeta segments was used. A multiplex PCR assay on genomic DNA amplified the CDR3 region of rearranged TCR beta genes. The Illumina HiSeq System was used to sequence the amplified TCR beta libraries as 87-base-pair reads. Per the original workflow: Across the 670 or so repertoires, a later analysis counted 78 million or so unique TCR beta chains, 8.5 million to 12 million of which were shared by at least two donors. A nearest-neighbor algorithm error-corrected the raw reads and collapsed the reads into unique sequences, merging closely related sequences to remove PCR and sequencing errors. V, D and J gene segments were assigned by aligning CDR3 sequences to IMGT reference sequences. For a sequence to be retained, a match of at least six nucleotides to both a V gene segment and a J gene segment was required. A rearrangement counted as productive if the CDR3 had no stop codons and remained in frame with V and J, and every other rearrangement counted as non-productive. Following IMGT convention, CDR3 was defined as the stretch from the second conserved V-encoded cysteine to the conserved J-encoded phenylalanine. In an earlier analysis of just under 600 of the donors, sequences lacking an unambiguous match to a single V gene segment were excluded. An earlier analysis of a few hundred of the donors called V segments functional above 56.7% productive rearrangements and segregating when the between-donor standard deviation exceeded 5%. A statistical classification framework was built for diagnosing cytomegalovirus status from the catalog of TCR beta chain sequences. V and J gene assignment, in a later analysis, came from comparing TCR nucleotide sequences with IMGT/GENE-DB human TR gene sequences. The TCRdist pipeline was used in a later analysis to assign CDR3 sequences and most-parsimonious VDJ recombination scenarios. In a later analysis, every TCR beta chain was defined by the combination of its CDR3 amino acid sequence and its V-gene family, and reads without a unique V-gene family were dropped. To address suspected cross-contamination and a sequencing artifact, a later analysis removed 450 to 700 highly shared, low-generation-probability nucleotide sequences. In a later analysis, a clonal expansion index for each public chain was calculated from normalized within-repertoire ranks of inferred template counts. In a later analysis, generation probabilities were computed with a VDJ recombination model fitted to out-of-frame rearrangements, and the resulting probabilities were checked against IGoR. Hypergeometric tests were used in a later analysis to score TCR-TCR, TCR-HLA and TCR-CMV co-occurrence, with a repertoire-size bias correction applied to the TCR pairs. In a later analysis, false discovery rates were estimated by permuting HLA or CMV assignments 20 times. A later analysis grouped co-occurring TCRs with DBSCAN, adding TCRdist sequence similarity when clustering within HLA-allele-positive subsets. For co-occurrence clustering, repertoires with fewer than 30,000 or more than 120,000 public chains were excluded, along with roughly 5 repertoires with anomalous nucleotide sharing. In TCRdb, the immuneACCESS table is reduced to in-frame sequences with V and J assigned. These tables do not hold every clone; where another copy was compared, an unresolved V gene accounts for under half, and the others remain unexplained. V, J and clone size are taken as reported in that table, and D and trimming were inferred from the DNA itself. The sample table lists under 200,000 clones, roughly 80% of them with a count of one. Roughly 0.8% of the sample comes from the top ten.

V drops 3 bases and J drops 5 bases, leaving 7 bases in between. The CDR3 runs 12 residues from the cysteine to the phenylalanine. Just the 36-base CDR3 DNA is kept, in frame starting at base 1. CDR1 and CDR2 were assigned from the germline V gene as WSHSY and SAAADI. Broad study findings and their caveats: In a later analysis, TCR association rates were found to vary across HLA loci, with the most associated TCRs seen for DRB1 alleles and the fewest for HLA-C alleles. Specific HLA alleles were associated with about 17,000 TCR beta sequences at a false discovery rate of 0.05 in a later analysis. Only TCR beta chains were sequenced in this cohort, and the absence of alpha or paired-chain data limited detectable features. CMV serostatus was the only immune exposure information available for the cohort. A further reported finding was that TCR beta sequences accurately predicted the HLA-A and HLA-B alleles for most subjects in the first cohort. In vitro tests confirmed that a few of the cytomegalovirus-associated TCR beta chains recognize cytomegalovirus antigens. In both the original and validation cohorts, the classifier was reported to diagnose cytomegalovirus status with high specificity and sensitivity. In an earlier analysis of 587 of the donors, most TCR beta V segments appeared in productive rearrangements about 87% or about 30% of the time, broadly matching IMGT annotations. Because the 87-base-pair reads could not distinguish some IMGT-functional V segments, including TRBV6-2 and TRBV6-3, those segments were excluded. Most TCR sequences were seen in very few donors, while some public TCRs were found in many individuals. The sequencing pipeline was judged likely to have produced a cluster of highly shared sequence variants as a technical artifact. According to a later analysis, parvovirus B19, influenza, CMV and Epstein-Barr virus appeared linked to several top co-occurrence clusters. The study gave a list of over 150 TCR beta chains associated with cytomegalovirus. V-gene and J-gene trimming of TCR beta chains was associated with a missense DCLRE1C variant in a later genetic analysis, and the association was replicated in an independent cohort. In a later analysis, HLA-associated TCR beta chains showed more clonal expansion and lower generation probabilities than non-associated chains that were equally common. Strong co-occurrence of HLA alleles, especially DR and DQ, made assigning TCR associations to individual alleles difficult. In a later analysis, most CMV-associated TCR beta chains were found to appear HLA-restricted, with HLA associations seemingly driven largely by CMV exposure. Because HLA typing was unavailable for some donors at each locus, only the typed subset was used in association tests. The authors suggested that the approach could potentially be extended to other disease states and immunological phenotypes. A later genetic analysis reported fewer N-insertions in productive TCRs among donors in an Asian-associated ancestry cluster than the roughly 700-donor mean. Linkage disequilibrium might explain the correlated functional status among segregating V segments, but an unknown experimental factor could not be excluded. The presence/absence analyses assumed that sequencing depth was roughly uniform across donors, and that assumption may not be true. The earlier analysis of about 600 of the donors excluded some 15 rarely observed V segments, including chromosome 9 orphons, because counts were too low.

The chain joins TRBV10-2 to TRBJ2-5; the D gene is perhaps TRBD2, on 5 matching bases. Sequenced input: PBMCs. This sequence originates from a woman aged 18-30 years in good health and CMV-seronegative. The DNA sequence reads TGCGCCAGCAGTGAAACGGGGGAGACCCAGTACTTC. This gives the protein CASSETGETQYF.